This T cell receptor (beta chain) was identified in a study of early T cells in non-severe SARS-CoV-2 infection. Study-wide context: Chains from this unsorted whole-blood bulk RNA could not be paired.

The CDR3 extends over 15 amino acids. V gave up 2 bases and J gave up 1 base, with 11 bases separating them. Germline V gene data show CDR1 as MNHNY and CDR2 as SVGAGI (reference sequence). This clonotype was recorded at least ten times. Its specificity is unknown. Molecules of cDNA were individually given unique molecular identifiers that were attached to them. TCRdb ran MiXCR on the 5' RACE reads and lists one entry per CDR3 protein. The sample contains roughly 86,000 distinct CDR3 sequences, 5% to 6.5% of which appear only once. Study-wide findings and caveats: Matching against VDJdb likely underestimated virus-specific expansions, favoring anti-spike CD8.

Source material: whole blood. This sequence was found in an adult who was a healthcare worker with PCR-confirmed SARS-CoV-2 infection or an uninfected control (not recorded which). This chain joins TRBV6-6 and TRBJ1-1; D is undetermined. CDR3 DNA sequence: TGTGCCAGCAGTTACACGGACGAATGGAACACTGAAGCTTTCTTT. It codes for CASSYTDEWNTEAFF.